This entry describes one T cell receptor beta chain. V was cut by 2 bases and J by 5 bases, with 10 bases left in between. This CDR3 has 12 residues. Per the germline V gene, CDR1 is DFQATT and CDR2 is SNEGSKA (reference sequence). This entry belongs to a study of T-cell memory formation after mild COVID-19. TCRdb reprocessed the 5' RACE reads with MiXCR, giving one entry per CDR3 protein. The data contain roughly 610,000 distinct CDR3 sequences, 15% to 20% of them singletons. This chain uses TRBV20-1 with TRBJ2-7; possible D gene TRBD2, 6 bases. The sequence was collected from an adult woman who had mild COVID-19 (a few samples of this study predate the infection). Cell type and time point are not known. Sequenced sample: PBMCs or a T cell subset sorted from them (not recorded which). CDR3 bases: TGCAGTGCTAGACCCGGGGGACACGAGCAGTACTTC. Protein product: CSARPGGHEQYF.